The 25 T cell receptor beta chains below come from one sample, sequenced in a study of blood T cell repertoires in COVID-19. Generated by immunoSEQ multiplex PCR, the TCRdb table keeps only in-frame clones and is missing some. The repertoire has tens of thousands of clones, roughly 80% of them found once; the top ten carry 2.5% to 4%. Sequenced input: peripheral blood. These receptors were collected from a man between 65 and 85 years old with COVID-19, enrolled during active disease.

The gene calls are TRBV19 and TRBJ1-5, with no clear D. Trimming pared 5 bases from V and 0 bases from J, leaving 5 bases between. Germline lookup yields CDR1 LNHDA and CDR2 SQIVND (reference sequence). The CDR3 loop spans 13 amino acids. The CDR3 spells CASSQNSNQPQHF. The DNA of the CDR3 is TGTGCCAGTAGTCAGAATAGCAATCAGCCCCAGCATTTT.

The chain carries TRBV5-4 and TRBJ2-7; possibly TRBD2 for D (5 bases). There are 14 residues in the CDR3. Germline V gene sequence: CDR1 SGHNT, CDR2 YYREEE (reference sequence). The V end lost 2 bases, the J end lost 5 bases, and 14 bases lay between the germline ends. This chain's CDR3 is CASSLTTARDEQYF. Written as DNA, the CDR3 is TGTGCCAGCAGCTTAACTACCGCGCGGGACGAGCAGTACTTC.

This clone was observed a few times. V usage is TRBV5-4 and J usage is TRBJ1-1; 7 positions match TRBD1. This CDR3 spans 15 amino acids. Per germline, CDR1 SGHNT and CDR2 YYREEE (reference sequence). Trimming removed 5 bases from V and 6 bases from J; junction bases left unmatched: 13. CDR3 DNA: TGTGCCAGCAGTCCCCCACCGGGACAGTCCCCTGAAGCTTTCTTT. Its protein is CASSPPPGQSPEAFF.

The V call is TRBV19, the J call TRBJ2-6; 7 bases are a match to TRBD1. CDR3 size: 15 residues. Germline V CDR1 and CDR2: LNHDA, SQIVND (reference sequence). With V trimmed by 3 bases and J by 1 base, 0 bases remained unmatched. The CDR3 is CASSMTGSGANVLTF. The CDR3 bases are TGTGCCAGTAGTATGACAGGGTCTGGGGCCAACGTCCTGACTTTC.

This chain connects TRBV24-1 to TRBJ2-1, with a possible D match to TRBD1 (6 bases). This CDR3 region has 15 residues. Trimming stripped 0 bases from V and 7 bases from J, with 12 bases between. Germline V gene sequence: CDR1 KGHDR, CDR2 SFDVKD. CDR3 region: CATSDLVRGGNEQFF. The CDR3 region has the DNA TGTGCCACCAGTGATTTGGTCAGGGGTGGGAATGAGCAGTTCTTC.

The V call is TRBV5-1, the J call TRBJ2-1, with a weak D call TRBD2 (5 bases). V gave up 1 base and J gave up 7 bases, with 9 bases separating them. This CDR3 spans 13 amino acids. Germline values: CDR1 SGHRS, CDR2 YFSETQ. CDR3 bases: TGCGCCAGCAGCTTGTTTGCGGGTAATGAGCAGTTCTTC. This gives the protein CASSLFAGNEQFF.

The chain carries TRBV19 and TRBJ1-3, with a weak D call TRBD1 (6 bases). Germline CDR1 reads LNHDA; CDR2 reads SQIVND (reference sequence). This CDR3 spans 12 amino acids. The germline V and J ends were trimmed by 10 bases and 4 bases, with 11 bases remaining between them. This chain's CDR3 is CATTGNGNTIYF. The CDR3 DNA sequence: TGTGCCACCACAGGGAACGGAAACACCATATATTTT.

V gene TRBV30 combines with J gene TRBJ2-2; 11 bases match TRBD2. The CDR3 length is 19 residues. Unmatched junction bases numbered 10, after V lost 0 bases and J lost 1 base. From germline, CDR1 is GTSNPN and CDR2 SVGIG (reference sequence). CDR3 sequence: CAWSVHLITSGRNTGELFF. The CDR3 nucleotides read TGTGCCTGGAGTGTACATCTCATTACTAGCGGGAGGAACACCGGGGAGCTGTTTTTT. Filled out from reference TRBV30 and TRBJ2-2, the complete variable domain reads SQTIHQWPATLVQPVGSPLSLECTVEGTSNPNLYWYRQAAGRGLQLLFYSVGIGQISSEVPQNLSASRPQDRQFILSSKKLLLSDSGFYLCAWSVHLITSGRNTGELFFGEGSRLTVL.

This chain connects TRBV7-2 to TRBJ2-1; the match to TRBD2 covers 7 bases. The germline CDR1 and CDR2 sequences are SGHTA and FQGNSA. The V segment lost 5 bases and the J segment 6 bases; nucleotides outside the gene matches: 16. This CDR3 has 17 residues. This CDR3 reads CASSPRLRTRRFNEQFF. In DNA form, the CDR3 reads TGTGCCAGCAGCCCGCGCCTCAGGACTAGAAGGTTCAATGAGCAGTTCTTC.

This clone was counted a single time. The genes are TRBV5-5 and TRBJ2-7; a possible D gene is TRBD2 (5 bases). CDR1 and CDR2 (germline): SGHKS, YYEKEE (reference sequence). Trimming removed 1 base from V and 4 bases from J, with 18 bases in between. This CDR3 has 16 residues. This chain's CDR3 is CASSLNDRENRYEQYF. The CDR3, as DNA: TGTGCCAGCAGCTTGAATGATAGGGAGAATAGATACGAGCAGTACTTC.

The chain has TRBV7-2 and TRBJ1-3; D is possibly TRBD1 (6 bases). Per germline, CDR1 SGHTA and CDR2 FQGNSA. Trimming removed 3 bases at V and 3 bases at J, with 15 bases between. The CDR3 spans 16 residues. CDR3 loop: CASSFSGAQSGNTIYF. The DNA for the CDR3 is TGTGCCAGCAGCTTTTCAGGGGCGCAGAGTGGAAACACCATATATTTT.

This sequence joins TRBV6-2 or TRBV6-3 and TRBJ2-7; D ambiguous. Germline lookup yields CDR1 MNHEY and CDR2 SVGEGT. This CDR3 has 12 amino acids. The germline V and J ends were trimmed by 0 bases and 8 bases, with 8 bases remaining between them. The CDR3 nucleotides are TGTGCCAGCAGTTACTCGACGGGTAAGCAGTACTTC. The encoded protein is CASSYSTGKQYF.

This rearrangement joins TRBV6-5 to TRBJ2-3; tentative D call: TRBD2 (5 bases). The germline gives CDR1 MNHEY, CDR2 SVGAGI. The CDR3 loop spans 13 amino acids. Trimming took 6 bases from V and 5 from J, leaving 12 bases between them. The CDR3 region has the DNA TGTGCCAGCAGGAAGGACTTTCTAGATACGCAGTATTTT. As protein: CASRKDFLDTQYF.

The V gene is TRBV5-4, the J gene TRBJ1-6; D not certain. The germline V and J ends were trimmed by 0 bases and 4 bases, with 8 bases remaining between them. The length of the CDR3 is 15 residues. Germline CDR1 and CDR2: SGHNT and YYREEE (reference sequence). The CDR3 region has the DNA TGTGCCAGCAGCTTGGGCGGGGAATATAATTCACCCCTCCACTTT. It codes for CASSLGGEYNSPLHF.

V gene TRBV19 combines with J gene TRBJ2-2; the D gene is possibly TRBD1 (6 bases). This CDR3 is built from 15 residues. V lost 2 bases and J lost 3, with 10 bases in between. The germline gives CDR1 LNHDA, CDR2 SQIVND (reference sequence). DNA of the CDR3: TGTGCCAGTAGTATATGGGGGCTACACACCGGGGAGCTGTTTTTT. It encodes CASSIWGLHTGELFF.

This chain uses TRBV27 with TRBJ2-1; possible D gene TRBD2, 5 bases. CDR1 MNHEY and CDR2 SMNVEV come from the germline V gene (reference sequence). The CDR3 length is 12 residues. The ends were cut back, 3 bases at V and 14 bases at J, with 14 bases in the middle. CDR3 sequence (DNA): TGTGCCAGCAGTTTTCTGGGGAGACCTGAGTTCTTC. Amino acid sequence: CASSFLGRPEFF.

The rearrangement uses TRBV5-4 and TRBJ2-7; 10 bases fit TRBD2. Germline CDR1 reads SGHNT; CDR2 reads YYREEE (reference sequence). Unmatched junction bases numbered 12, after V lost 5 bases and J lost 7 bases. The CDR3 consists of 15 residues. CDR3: CASRTGAGGPREQYF. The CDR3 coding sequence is TGTGCCAGCAGGACGGGAGCGGGAGGGCCACGAGAGCAGTACTTC.

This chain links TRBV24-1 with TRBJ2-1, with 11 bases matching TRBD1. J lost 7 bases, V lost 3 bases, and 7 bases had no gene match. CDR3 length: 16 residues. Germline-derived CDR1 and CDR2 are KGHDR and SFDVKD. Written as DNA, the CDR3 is TGTGCCACCAGTGATCAGACCGGGACAGGGGGTAATGAGCAGTTCTTC. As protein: CATSDQTGTGGNEQFF.

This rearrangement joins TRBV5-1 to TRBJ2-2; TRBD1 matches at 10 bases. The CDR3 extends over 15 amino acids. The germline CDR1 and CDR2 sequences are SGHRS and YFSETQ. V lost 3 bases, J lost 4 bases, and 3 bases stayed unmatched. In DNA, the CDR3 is TGCGCCAGCAGCTCTGGACAGGGGGTCACCGGGGAGCTGTTTTTT. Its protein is CASSSGQGVTGELFF.

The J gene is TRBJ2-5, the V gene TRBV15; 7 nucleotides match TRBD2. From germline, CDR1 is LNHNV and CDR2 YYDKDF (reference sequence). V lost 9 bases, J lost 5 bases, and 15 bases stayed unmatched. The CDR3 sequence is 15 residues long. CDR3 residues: CATATSSSGLETQYF. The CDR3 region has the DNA TGTGCCACTGCGACTAGCTCGTCGGGTCTCGAGACCCAGTACTTC.

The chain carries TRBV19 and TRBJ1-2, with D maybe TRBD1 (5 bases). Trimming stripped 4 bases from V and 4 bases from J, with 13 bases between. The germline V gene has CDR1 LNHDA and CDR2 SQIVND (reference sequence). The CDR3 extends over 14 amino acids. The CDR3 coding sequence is TGTGCCAGTAGTAGCCCTAGGGGACTCTATGGCTACACCTTC. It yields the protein CASSSPRGLYGYTF.

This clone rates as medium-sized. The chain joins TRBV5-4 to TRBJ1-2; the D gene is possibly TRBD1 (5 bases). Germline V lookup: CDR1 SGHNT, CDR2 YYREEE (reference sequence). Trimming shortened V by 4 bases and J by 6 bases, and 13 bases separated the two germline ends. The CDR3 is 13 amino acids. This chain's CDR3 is CASSPAGADGYTF. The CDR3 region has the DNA TGTGCCAGCAGCCCGGCTGGGGCAGATGGCTACACCTTC.

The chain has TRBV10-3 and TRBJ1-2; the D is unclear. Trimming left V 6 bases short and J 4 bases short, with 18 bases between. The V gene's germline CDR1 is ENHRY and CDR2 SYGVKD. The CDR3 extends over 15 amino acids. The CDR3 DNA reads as TGTGCCATCAGCGGGGTAGTGACCCGACCCTATGGCTACACCTTC. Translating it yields CAISGVVTRPYGYTF.

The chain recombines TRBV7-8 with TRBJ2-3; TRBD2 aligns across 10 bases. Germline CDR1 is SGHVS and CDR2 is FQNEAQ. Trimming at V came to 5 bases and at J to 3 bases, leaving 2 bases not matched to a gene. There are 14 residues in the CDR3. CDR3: CASSRGLATDTQYF. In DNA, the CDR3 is TGTGCCAGCAGCAGGGGACTAGCGACAGATACGCAGTATTTT.

The CDR3 DNA sequence: TGTGCCAGCAGCACATCGTTCCAAGAGACCCAGTACTTC. It translates to CASSTSFQETQYF. V usage is TRBV7-3 and J usage is TRBJ2-5; D is ambiguous. The CDR3 sequence is 13 residues long. Germline assignment: CDR1 SGHTA and CDR2 FQGTGA. Trimming stripped 5 bases from V and 1 base from J, with 8 bases between.